The clone carrying this TCR beta chain was seen more than once but under ten times. Germline values: CDR1 SGHDT, CDR2 YYEEEE. V shed 2 bases and J shed 4 bases, with 10 bases lying between them. The CDR3 contains 14 residues. This specimen belongs to a study of T cell changes during pregnancy in multiple sclerosis. Sequencing was performed with immunoSEQ multiplex PCR; in TCRdb, only in-frame clones are kept and a portion is missing. The sample records around 50,000 clones, approximately 90% being singletons. The sequence came from a female donor in good health, enrolled as a control in a pregnancy study. This chain uses TRBV5-6 with TRBJ1-3; D is possibly TRBD1 (5 bases). The sample consisted of CD4+ T cells from peripheral blood mononuclear cells, taken after pregnancy. CDR3 nucleotide sequence: TGTGCCAGCAGCTTCACGACAGCAGGAAACACCATATATTTT. Residues: CASSFTTAGNTIYF.